The clone carrying this T cell receptor (beta chain) was found a few times. The sample is drawn from a study of human T cells and chemical hapten exposure. Germline V CDR1 and CDR2: KGHSH, LQKENI. CDR3 length equals 17 residues. V was pared by 3 bases and J by 4 bases, with 9 bases of the junction left unmatched. Time point meaning: pre-sensitization, week 0. Sample treatment: therapeutic diphenylcyclopropenone sensitization with weekly scalp DPC. In TCRdb, the RACE reads were re-called with MiXCR into one record per CDR3 protein. The sample includes approximately 80,000 distinct CDR3 sequences, around 15% of them seen just once.

The chain employs TRBV18 and TRBJ2-1; 10 nucleotides agree with TRBD2. The source of this sequence is a woman in her forties or fifties with alopecia areata. Some clones in this sample may be carry-over from other donors' samples. Material: whole blood, obtained in connection with sensitization to the hapten diphenylcyclopropenone (DPC). CDR3 loop: CASSPVLTSGSYNEQFF. CDR3 nucleotides: TGTGCCAGCTCACCGGTGTTGACTAGCGGGTCTTACAATGAGCAGTTCTTC.